These T cell receptor beta chains were read from a single sample in a study of T cell repertoires in cytomegalovirus infection. No antigen has been identified for these receptors. TCRdb redid the calling of the reads with MiXCR, one entry per CDR3 protein. The table has hundreds of thousands of distinct CDR3 sequences, around 31% seen once. The sample was cultured PBMCs, taken from culture after CMV antigen stimulation. These receptors originate from a human donor in good health (CMV status not recorded). Some clones in this sample may be carry-over from other donors' samples. The CDR3 runs from the conserved cysteine through the conserved F or W. The D gene is left open where the match is weak. Clone size, where shown, is once, few, many, or a class for clones that have expanded.

clone size: -; V gene: TRBV25-1; D gene: -; CDR3 length: 12; J gene: TRBJ2-7; CDR3 protein: CANSNFNYEQYF; CDR3 DNA: TGTGCCAACAGTAATTTTAACTACGAGCAGTACTTC
clone size: -; V gene: TRBV11-2; D gene: -; CDR3 length: 13; J gene: TRBJ2-7; CDR3 protein: CASSGTYTYEQYF; CDR3 DNA: TGTGCCAGCAGTGGGACTTATACCTACGAGCAGTACTTC
clone size: many; V gene: TRBV7-2; D gene: -; CDR3 length: 14; J gene: TRBJ1-1; CDR3 protein: CASSLGQGHTEAFF; CDR3 DNA: TGTGCCAGCAGCTTGGGGCAGGGTCACACTGAAGCTTTCTTT
clone size: few; V gene: TRBV7-2; D gene: TRBD1; CDR3 length: 14; J gene: TRBJ1-4; CDR3 protein: CASSPGQGQEKLFF; CDR3 DNA: TGTGCCAGCAGCCCGGGACAGGGACAGGAAAAACTGTTTTTT
clone size: few; V gene: TRBV28; D gene: -; CDR3 length: 19; J gene: TRBJ1-5; CDR3 protein: CASSPPGGGRVTRDQPQHF; CDR3 DNA: TGTGCCAGCAGTCCCCCGGGTGGGGGCCGGGTTACGAGGGATCAGCCCCAGCATTTT
clone size: -; V gene: TRBV12-3/TRBV12-4; D gene: -; CDR3 length: 14; J gene: TRBJ2-2; CDR3 protein: CASSFQGATGELFF; CDR3 DNA: TGTGCCAGCAGTTTCCAGGGAGCCACCGGGGAGCTGTTTTTT
clone size: few; V gene: TRBV6-2/TRBV6-3; D gene: -; CDR3 length: 15; J gene: TRBJ2-1; CDR3 protein: CASSYLGAGYNEQFF; CDR3 DNA: TGTGCCAGCAGTTACCTGGGGGCCGGGTACAATGAGCAGTTCTTC
clone size: -; V gene: TRBV27; D gene: TRBD2; CDR3 length: 14; J gene: TRBJ2-3; CDR3 protein: CASRSGMGTDTQYF; CDR3 DNA: TGTGCCAGTCGTAGCGGGATGGGTACAGATACGCAGTATTTT
clone size: -; V gene: TRBV7-6; D gene: -; CDR3 length: 13; J gene: TRBJ1-2; CDR3 protein: CASSLESLNGYTF; CDR3 DNA: TGTGCCAGCAGCTTAGAGAGTCTTAATGGCTACACCTTC
clone size: -; V gene: TRBV7-2; D gene: -; CDR3 length: 12; J gene: TRBJ2-3; CDR3 protein: CASSLLQGTQYF; CDR3 DNA: TGTGCCAGCAGCCTCCTCCAAGGGACGCAGTATTTT
clone size: -; V gene: TRBV3-1; D gene: TRBD2; CDR3 length: 17; J gene: TRBJ2-1; CDR3 protein: CASSLRTSGGAVDEQFF; CDR3 DNA: TGTGCCAGCAGCCTACGGACTAGCGGGGGGGCTGTCGATGAGCAGTTCTTC
clone size: few; V gene: TRBV6-2/TRBV6-3; D gene: -; CDR3 length: 11; J gene: TRBJ2-1; CDR3 protein: CASSPSGGFIF; CDR3 DNA: TGTGCCAGCAGTCCTTCGGGGGGCTTTATCTTC
clone size: -; V gene: TRBV7-2; D gene: TRBD2; CDR3 length: 16; J gene: TRBJ2-5; CDR3 protein: CASSLNPRLAQETQYF; CDR3 DNA: TGTGCCAGCAGCTTAAACCCGCGACTAGCTCAAGAGACCCAGTACTTC
clone size: -; V gene: TRBV20-1; D gene: -; CDR3 length: 12; J gene: TRBJ2-3; CDR3 protein: CSARAVTDTQYF; CDR3 DNA: TGCAGTGCTAGAGCCGTGACAGATACGCAGTATTTT
clone size: few; V gene: TRBV4-3; D gene: TRBD2; CDR3 length: 16; J gene: TRBJ2-5; CDR3 protein: CASSQDRTSGSQTQYF; CDR3 DNA: TGCGCCAGCAGCCAAGATCGGACTAGCGGGAGTCAGACCCAGTACTTC
clone size: few; V gene: TRBV7-2; D gene: -; CDR3 length: 14; J gene: TRBJ2-7; CDR3 protein: CASSSVRVRDEQYF; CDR3 DNA: TGTGCCAGCAGCTCCGTCAGGGTTCGCGACGAGCAGTACTTC
clone size: few; V gene: TRBV12-3/TRBV12-4; D gene: TRBD1; CDR3 length: 13; J gene: TRBJ1-6; CDR3 protein: CASSFGTGFILHF; CDR3 DNA: TGTGCCAGCAGTTTCGGGACAGGGTTTATCCTCCACTTT
clone size: -; V gene: TRBV6-1; D gene: -; CDR3 length: 13; J gene: TRBJ1-4; CDR3 protein: CASSEVFNEKLFF; CDR3 DNA: TGTGCCAGCAGTGAAGTCTTCAATGAAAAACTGTTTTTT
clone size: -; V gene: TRBV7-9; D gene: TRBD1; CDR3 length: 15; J gene: TRBJ1-1; CDR3 protein: CASSRNRTGPTEAFF; CDR3 DNA: TGTGCCAGCAGCAGAAATCGGACAGGGCCCACTGAAGCTTTCTTT
clone size: few; V gene: TRBV12-3/TRBV12-4; D gene: TRBD1; CDR3 length: 16; J gene: TRBJ2-7; CDR3 protein: CASSLGTGLLSYEQYF; CDR3 DNA: TGTGCCAGCAGTTTAGGGACAGGGCTTCTTTCCTACGAGCAGTACTTC
clone size: many; V gene: TRBV7-2; D gene: -; CDR3 length: 14; J gene: TRBJ1-4; CDR3 protein: CASSSSGLNEKLFF; CDR3 DNA: TGTGCCAGCAGCTCCTCCGGGCTTAATGAAAAACTGTTTTTT
clone size: -; V gene: TRBV19; D gene: TRBD2; CDR3 length: 16; J gene: TRBJ2-5; CDR3 protein: CASSIGTSVYQETQYF; CDR3 DNA: TGTGCCAGTAGTATTGGGACTAGCGTTTACCAAGAGACCCAGTACTTC
clone size: -; V gene: TRBV29-1; D gene: -; CDR3 length: 14; J gene: TRBJ2-1; CDR3 protein: CSVEAPSSDNEQFF; CDR3 DNA: TGCAGCGTTGAAGCCCCCAGTAGCGACAATGAGCAGTTCTTC
clone size: -; V gene: TRBV5-4; D gene: -; CDR3 length: 13; J gene: TRBJ2-3; CDR3 protein: CASSLSPSDTQYF; CDR3 DNA: TGTGCCAGCAGCTTGAGTCCATCAGATACGCAGTATTTT
clone size: -; V gene: TRBV4-1; D gene: TRBD1; CDR3 length: 14; J gene: TRBJ1-3; CDR3 protein: CASSQGGQGWTIYF; CDR3 DNA: TGCGCCAGCAGCCAAGGGGGACAGGGCTGGACCATATATTTT
clone size: -; V gene: TRBV7-2; D gene: TRBD2; CDR3 length: 15; J gene: TRBJ2-1; CDR3 protein: CASSIGLAGGNEQFF; CDR3 DNA: TGTGCCAGTAGTATAGGACTAGCGGGTGGCAATGAGCAGTTCTTC
clone size: -; V gene: TRBV6-6; D gene: -; CDR3 length: 11; J gene: TRBJ2-1; CDR3 protein: CASSDSNEQFF; CDR3 DNA: TGTGCCAGCAGTGACAGTAATGAGCAGTTCTTC
clone size: many; V gene: TRBV7-2; D gene: TRBD2; CDR3 length: 16; J gene: TRBJ2-7; CDR3 protein: CASSLGSSSGTYEQYF; CDR3 DNA: TGTGCCAGCAGCTTAGGCTCTTCTAGCGGGACCTACGAGCAGTACTTC
clone size: -; V gene: TRBV20-1; D gene: TRBD2; CDR3 length: 16; J gene: TRBJ2-1; CDR3 protein: CSAEGTSGGAYNEQFF; CDR3 DNA: TGCAGTGCCGAGGGGACTAGCGGGGGGGCGTACAATGAGCAGTTCTTC
clone size: -; V gene: TRBV12-3/TRBV12-4; D gene: -; CDR3 length: 11; J gene: TRBJ2-5; CDR3 protein: CASSFRGTQYF; CDR3 DNA: TGTGCCAGCAGTTTTCGGGGGACCCAGTACTTC
clone size: few; V gene: TRBV7-9; D gene: TRBD2; CDR3 length: 16; J gene: TRBJ2-3; CDR3 protein: CASSLASSGRADTQYF; CDR3 DNA: TGTGCCAGCAGCTTAGCGAGCAGCGGGAGGGCAGATACGCAGTATTTT
clone size: -; V gene: TRBV6-2/TRBV6-3; D gene: -; CDR3 length: 13; J gene: TRBJ2-6; CDR3 protein: CASTLGGANVLTF; CDR3 DNA: TGTGCCAGCACCCTCGGCGGGGCCAACGTCCTGACTTTC
clone size: -; V gene: TRBV19; D gene: -; CDR3 length: 16; J gene: TRBJ1-5; CDR3 protein: CASSITLGVGNQPQHF; CDR3 DNA: TGTGCCAGTAGTATAACTTTAGGAGTCGGCAATCAGCCCCAGCATTTT
clone size: few; V gene: TRBV23-1; D gene: -; CDR3 length: 18; J gene: TRBJ2-1; CDR3 protein: CASSGHRRWANLMHEQFF; CDR3 DNA: TGCGCCAGCAGCGGACACCGACGGTGGGCTAACCTTATGCATGAGCAGTTCTTC
clone size: -; V gene: TRBV6-6; D gene: -; CDR3 length: 12; J gene: TRBJ1-1; CDR3 protein: CATLPGFTEAFF; CDR3 DNA: TGTGCCACCCTTCCAGGGTTCACTGAAGCTTTCTTT
clone size: -; V gene: TRBV5-1; D gene: -; CDR3 length: 14; J gene: TRBJ1-1; CDR3 protein: CASSPSTGGAEAFF; CDR3 DNA: TGCGCCAGCAGCCCATCGACGGGGGGGGCTGAAGCTTTCTTT
clone size: -; V gene: TRBV28; D gene: -; CDR3 length: 14; J gene: TRBJ1-5; CDR3 protein: CASSFYRDHQPQHF; CDR3 DNA: TGTGCCAGCAGTTTTTACCGAGATCATCAGCCCCAGCATTTT
clone size: -; V gene: TRBV11-2; D gene: TRBD2; CDR3 length: 16; J gene: TRBJ2-7; CDR3 protein: CASSLVWVAGSYEQYF; CDR3 DNA: TGTGCCAGCAGCTTAGTTTGGGTAGCGGGATCCTACGAGCAGTACTTC
clone size: -; V gene: TRBV12-3/TRBV12-4; D gene: -; CDR3 length: 14; J gene: TRBJ1-3; CDR3 protein: CASTRQPSGNTIYF; CDR3 DNA: TGTGCCAGCACCCGACAGCCTTCTGGAAACACCATATATTTT
clone size: few; V gene: TRBV7-2; D gene: -; CDR3 length: 15; J gene: TRBJ2-3; CDR3 protein: CASSLRIWGRDTQYF; CDR3 DNA: TGTGCCAGCAGCTTAAGGATATGGGGCAGGGATACGCAGTATTTT
clone size: few; V gene: TRBV19; D gene: -; CDR3 length: 13; J gene: TRBJ1-3; CDR3 protein: CASPTDSGNTIYF; CDR3 DNA: TGTGCCAGCCCGACGGACTCTGGAAACACCATATATTTT
clone size: few; V gene: TRBV11-2; D gene: -; CDR3 length: 16; J gene: TRBJ2-3; CDR3 protein: CASSPLEPGRTDTQYF; CDR3 DNA: TGTGCCAGCAGCCCCCTCGAACCTGGTAGGACAGATACGCAGTATTTT
clone size: -; V gene: TRBV27; D gene: -; CDR3 length: 14; J gene: TRBJ1-1; CDR3 protein: CASSLGGGGFEAFF; CDR3 DNA: TGTGCCAGCAGTTTAGGCGGGGGCGGATTTGAAGCTTTCTTT
clone size: -; V gene: TRBV7-2; D gene: TRBD2; CDR3 length: 17; J gene: TRBJ2-3; CDR3 protein: CASSQAAGGPSRHTQYF; CDR3 DNA: TGTGCCAGCAGCCAAGCGGCGGGGGGACCATCCAGACATACGCAGTATTTT
clone size: few; V gene: TRBV6-1; D gene: TRBD2; CDR3 length: 13; J gene: TRBJ2-5; CDR3 protein: CASSAGGWETQYF; CDR3 DNA: TGTGCCAGCTCAGCGGGAGGGTGGGAGACCCAGTACTTC
clone size: -; V gene: TRBV2; D gene: -; CDR3 length: 14; J gene: TRBJ2-5; CDR3 protein: CASSELGGKETQYF; CDR3 DNA: TGTGCCAGCAGTGAATTAGGGGGAAAAGAGACCCAGTACTTC
clone size: few; V gene: TRBV12-3/TRBV12-4; D gene: -; CDR3 length: 14; J gene: TRBJ2-1; CDR3 protein: CASSFQGPYNEQFF; CDR3 DNA: TGTGCCAGCAGTTTCCAGGGTCCCTACAATGAGCAGTTCTTC
clone size: -; V gene: TRBV12-3/TRBV12-4; D gene: TRBD2; CDR3 length: 15; J gene: TRBJ2-1; CDR3 protein: CASSLSLAGSNEQFF; CDR3 DNA: TGTGCCAGCAGTTTGAGTCTAGCGGGATCCAATGAGCAGTTCTTC
clone size: -; V gene: TRBV5-1; D gene: TRBD2; CDR3 length: 14; J gene: TRBJ2-7; CDR3 protein: CASSLKRGSYEQYF; CDR3 DNA: TGCGCCAGCAGCTTAAAGCGGGGGTCCTACGAGCAGTACTTC
clone size: -; V gene: TRBV7-2; D gene: TRBD1; CDR3 length: 14; J gene: TRBJ1-1; CDR3 protein: CASSAGQGYTEAFF; CDR3 DNA: TGTGCCAGCAGCGCGGGACAGGGGTACACTGAAGCTTTCTTT